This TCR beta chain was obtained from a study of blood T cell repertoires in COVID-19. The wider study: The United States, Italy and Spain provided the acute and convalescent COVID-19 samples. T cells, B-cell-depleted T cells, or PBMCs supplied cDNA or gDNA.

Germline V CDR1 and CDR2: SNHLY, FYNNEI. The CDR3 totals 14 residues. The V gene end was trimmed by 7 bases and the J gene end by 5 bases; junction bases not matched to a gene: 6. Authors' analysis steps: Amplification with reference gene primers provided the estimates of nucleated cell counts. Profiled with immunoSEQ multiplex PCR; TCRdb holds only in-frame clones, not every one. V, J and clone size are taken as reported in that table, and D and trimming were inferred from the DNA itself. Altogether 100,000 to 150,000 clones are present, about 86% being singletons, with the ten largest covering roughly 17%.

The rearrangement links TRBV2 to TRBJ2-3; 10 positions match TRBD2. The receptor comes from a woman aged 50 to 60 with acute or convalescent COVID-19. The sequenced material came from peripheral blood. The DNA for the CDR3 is TGTGCCAGCAATATAGCGGGGGGTCTAGATACGCAGTATTTT. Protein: CASNIAGGLDTQYF.